This is a list of T cell receptor beta chains from one sample in a study of blood T cell repertoires in COVID-19. Here immunoSEQ multiplex PCR was the method, and the copy in TCRdb shows in-frame clones only, minus some. In the table there are under 250,000 clones, around 80% of which are singletons. Sample: peripheral blood. The receptor set was obtained from a woman aged 40 to 55 with acute or convalescent COVID-19. The CDR3 runs from the conserved cysteine through the conserved F or W. A D gene is named only where the DNA matches it firmly. Rows may omit the clone size; those that give it use once, few, many or a size class.

clone_size: .
j_call: TRBJ1-2
d_call: .
v_call: TRBV7-2
cdr3_aa: CASSLSRDTYGYTF
cdr3_nt: TGTGCCAGCAGCTTATCCCGGGACACCTATGGCTACACCTTC

clone_size: .
j_call: TRBJ1-2
d_call: .
v_call: TRBV2
cdr3_aa: CASSDRAGIYGYTF
cdr3_nt: TGTGCCAGCAGTGACAGGGCGGGGATTTATGGCTACACCTTC

clone_size: .
j_call: TRBJ2-1
d_call: .
v_call: TRBV24-1
cdr3_aa: CATSDEGSGLWQFF
cdr3_nt: TGTGCCACCAGTGACGAAGGTAGCGGTTTGTGGCAGTTCTTC

clone_size: .
j_call: TRBJ2-1
d_call: .
v_call: TRBV29-1
cdr3_aa: CSYVPFSYNEQFF
cdr3_nt: TGCAGCTATGTCCCGTTCTCCTACAATGAGCAGTTCTTC

clone_size: .
j_call: TRBJ1-5
d_call: TRBD1
v_call: TRBV28
cdr3_aa: CASSLLGTGNNQPQHF
cdr3_nt: TGTGCCAGCAGTTTGCTAGGGACAGGGAACAATCAGCCCCAGCATTTT

clone_size: few
j_call: TRBJ2-6
d_call: .
v_call: TRBV2
cdr3_aa: CASSGQRPGVLTF
cdr3_nt: TGTGCCAGCAGCGGACAGCGTCCGGGCGTCCTGACTTTC

clone_size: few
j_call: TRBJ2-1
d_call: TRBD1
v_call: TRBV25-1
cdr3_aa: CASSKTGAVYNEQFF
cdr3_nt: TGTGCCAGCAGTAAAACAGGGGCGGTCTACAATGAGCAGTTCTTC

clone_size: once
j_call: TRBJ2-5
d_call: .
v_call: TRBV2
cdr3_aa: CASSEALQVGEETQYF
cdr3_nt: TGTGCCAGCAGTGAAGCGCTTCAGGTGGGAGAAGAGACCCAGTACTTC

clone_size: once
j_call: TRBJ2-1
d_call: TRBD2
v_call: TRBV3-1/TRBV3-2
cdr3_aa: CASSLTRGLAGGRSYNEQFF
cdr3_nt: TGTGCCAGCAGTCTCACAAGGGGACTAGCGGGGGGGCGGTCCTACAATGAGCAGTTCTTC

clone_size: .
j_call: TRBJ2-7
d_call: .
v_call: TRBV6-1
cdr3_aa: CASSELYEQYF
cdr3_nt: TGTGCCAGCAGTGAACTCTACGAGCAGTACTTC

clone_size: .
j_call: TRBJ1-3
d_call: .
v_call: TRBV5-5
cdr3_aa: CASSHDRFLSGNTIYF
cdr3_nt: TGTGCCAGCAGTCACGACAGGTTTCTCTCTGGAAACACCATATATTTT

clone_size: .
j_call: TRBJ1-2
d_call: TRBD1
v_call: TRBV5-1
cdr3_aa: CASSLEVGTAYGYTF
cdr3_nt: TGCGCCAGCAGCTTGGAGGTTGGGACAGCCTATGGCTACACCTTC

clone_size: .
j_call: TRBJ1-2
d_call: .
v_call: TRBV27
cdr3_aa: CASSITGTSSGYTF
cdr3_nt: TGTGCCAGCAGTATAACCGGGACATCGAGTGGCTACACCTTC

clone_size: .
j_call: TRBJ2-1
d_call: TRBD2
v_call: TRBV3-1/TRBV3-2
cdr3_aa: CASTLAGVDNEQFF
cdr3_nt: TGTGCCAGCACCCTAGCGGGAGTTGACAATGAGCAGTTCTTC

clone_size: .
j_call: TRBJ2-1
d_call: TRBD1
v_call: TRBV19
cdr3_aa: CASSIGQVKGDEQFF
cdr3_nt: TGTGCCAGTAGTATCGGACAGGTTAAGGGCGATGAGCAGTTCTTC

clone_size: .
j_call: TRBJ2-7
d_call: TRBD1
v_call: TRBV30
cdr3_aa: CAWRGQGAYEQYF
cdr3_nt: TGTGCCTGGAGGGGACAGGGAGCCTACGAGCAGTACTTC

clone_size: .
j_call: TRBJ2-1
d_call: TRBD2
v_call: TRBV14
cdr3_aa: CASSRGGGRRNEQFF
cdr3_nt: TGTGCCAGCAGCCGTGGCGGGGGACGTAGGAATGAGCAGTTCTTC

clone_size: .
j_call: TRBJ2-1
d_call: TRBD2
v_call: TRBV7-2
cdr3_aa: CASSYRGLAGGPHEQFF
cdr3_nt: TGTGCCAGCAGCTACCGGGGACTAGCGGGGGGGCCCCATGAGCAGTTCTTC

clone_size: once
j_call: TRBJ2-3
d_call: .
v_call: TRBV19
cdr3_aa: CASSIPGGASTDTQYF
cdr3_nt: TGTGCCAGTAGTATCCCTGGGGGGGCAAGTACAGATACGCAGTATTTT

clone_size: few
j_call: TRBJ2-7
d_call: TRBD1
v_call: TRBV7-3
cdr3_aa: CASSTGQNYEQYF
cdr3_nt: TGTGCCAGCAGCACGGGACAGAACTACGAGCAGTACTTC

clone_size: .
j_call: TRBJ1-6
d_call: .
v_call: TRBV10-3
cdr3_aa: CAISGRQDNSPLHF
cdr3_nt: TGTGCCATCAGTGGCAGGCAGGATAATTCACCCCTCCACTTT

clone_size: once
j_call: TRBJ1-5
d_call: TRBD1
v_call: TRBV2
cdr3_aa: CASSLQTGGKEPQHF
cdr3_nt: TGTGCCAGCAGTCTTCAGACAGGGGGAAAGGAGCCCCAGCATTTT

clone_size: once
j_call: TRBJ2-1
d_call: TRBD2
v_call: TRBV2
cdr3_aa: CASSGLAGRVREQFF
cdr3_nt: TGTGCCAGCAGCGGACTAGCGGGAAGGGTTCGCGAGCAGTTCTTC

clone_size: few
j_call: TRBJ2-7
d_call: .
v_call: TRBV10-3
cdr3_aa: CAISESALALANFYEQYF
cdr3_nt: TGTGCCATCAGTGAGTCGGCCCTCGCCTTAGCCAACTTCTACGAGCAGTACTTC

clone_size: .
j_call: TRBJ1-2
d_call: .
v_call: TRBV7-2
cdr3_aa: CASSLVFVDGYTF
cdr3_nt: TGTGCCAGCAGCTTAGTGTTCGTCGATGGCTACACCTTC

clone_size: .
j_call: TRBJ2-7
d_call: TRBD2
v_call: TRBV5-3
cdr3_aa: CARRRQRETRSDEQYF
cdr3_nt: TGTGCCAGAAGACGGCAGCGGGAAACGAGGTCTGACGAGCAGTACTTC

clone_size: once
j_call: TRBJ2-2
d_call: .
v_call: TRBV19
cdr3_aa: CASSISDSRTGELFF
cdr3_nt: TGTGCCAGTAGTATCTCGGACTCTCGCACCGGGGAGCTGTTTTTT

clone_size: .
j_call: TRBJ1-1
d_call: .
v_call: TRBV27
cdr3_aa: CASSLLWSTEAFF
cdr3_nt: TGTGCCAGCAGTCTCCTGTGGAGCACTGAAGCTTTCTTT

clone_size: .
j_call: TRBJ1-2
d_call: .
v_call: TRBV24-1
cdr3_aa: CATRPPGERFYTF
cdr3_nt: TGTGCCACCAGACCGCCAGGGGAGCGCTTTTACACCTTC

clone_size: once
j_call: TRBJ2-2
d_call: .
v_call: TRBV6-5
cdr3_aa: CASRSLRGTGELFF
cdr3_nt: TGTGCCAGCAGATCCCTCCGGGGAACCGGGGAGCTGTTTTTT

clone_size: .
j_call: TRBJ2-7
d_call: .
v_call: TRBV12-2
cdr3_aa: CASRKADMGGYEQYF
cdr3_nt: TGTGCAAGTCGCAAGGCTGACATGGGGGGCTACGAGCAGTACTTC

clone_size: .
j_call: TRBJ2-7
d_call: .
v_call: TRBV4-1
cdr3_aa: CASSQETSQSYEQYF
cdr3_nt: TGCGCCAGCAGCCAAGAGACTTCCCAGTCCTACGAGCAGTACTTC

clone_size: .
j_call: TRBJ2-1
d_call: TRBD1
v_call: TRBV19
cdr3_aa: CASSMDRGQNEQFF
cdr3_nt: TGTGCCAGTAGTATGGACAGGGGGCAAAATGAGCAGTTCTTC

clone_size: .
j_call: TRBJ2-7
d_call: TRBD1
v_call: TRBV18
cdr3_aa: CASSPLPGGRQGKRSYEQYF
cdr3_nt: TGTGCCAGCTCACCCCTCCCAGGTGGCCGACAGGGGAAAAGGAGCTACGAGCAGTACTTC

clone_size: .
j_call: TRBJ2-7
d_call: .
v_call: TRBV4-1
cdr3_aa: CASSQDGGMYEQYF
cdr3_nt: TGCGCCAGCAGCCAAGATGGCGGGATGTACGAGCAGTACTTC

clone_size: .
j_call: TRBJ2-2
d_call: TRBD2
v_call: TRBV13
cdr3_aa: CASSYSSASGSNTGELFF
cdr3_nt: TGTGCCAGCAGCTACTCCTCCGCTAGCGGGAGTAACACCGGGGAGCTGTTTTTT

clone_size: .
j_call: TRBJ2-2
d_call: .
v_call: TRBV5-6
cdr3_aa: CASSLIGAARTGELFF
cdr3_nt: TGTGCCAGCAGCTTAATAGGGGCCGCGAGGACCGGGGAGCTGTTTTTT

clone_size: .
j_call: TRBJ1-1
d_call: .
v_call: TRBV9
cdr3_aa: CASSVSTLGVNTEAFF
cdr3_nt: TGTGCCAGCAGCGTATCAACACTAGGAGTGAACACTGAAGCTTTCTTT

clone_size: once
j_call: TRBJ1-2
d_call: .
v_call: TRBV9
cdr3_aa: CASSVGEGGYGYTF
cdr3_nt: TGTGCCAGCAGCGTAGGGGAGGGGGGATATGGCTACACCTTC

clone_size: .
j_call: TRBJ2-5
d_call: .
v_call: TRBV7-9
cdr3_aa: CASRSGQPETQYF
cdr3_nt: TGTGCCAGCAGATCCGGACAGCCGGAGACCCAGTACTTC

clone_size: .
j_call: TRBJ1-1
d_call: TRBD1
v_call: TRBV11-2
cdr3_aa: CASSSSRQGWTEAFF
cdr3_nt: TGTGCCAGCAGCTCTTCCCGACAGGGCTGGACTGAAGCTTTCTTT